Listed below are T cell receptor beta chains from one sample, sequenced in a study of T-cell reconstitution after alpha-beta-depleted transplantation in children. TCRdb recomputed calls from the PCR reads with MiXCR, one row per CDR3 protein. Among over 550,000 distinct CDR3 sequences listed, roughly a tenth were seen once. The sample was PBMCs from the stem cell graft donor, taken from the stem cell graft. The source of these receptors is a human donor who donated a stem cell graft to a child with acute myeloid leukemia. Both conserved end residues are trimmed from each CDR3. D genes are given only for firm matches.

CDR3 length,V gene,D gene,CDR3 protein
10,TRBV9,.,ASSVVADTQY
13,TRBV20-1,TRBD1,SARRDRGLTYEQY
14,TRBV9,TRBD2,ASSVGASGSKSEQF
11,TRBV12-5,TRBD2,ASGQAGGPGQF
12,TRBV29-1,.,NVGARLHQETQY
12,TRBV24-1,.,ATSDPGMNTEAF
12,TRBV20-1,TRBD2,SARRELGGETQY
11,TRBV12-3/TRBV12-4,.,ASSRQSGETQY
18,TRBV20-1,TRBD1,CAFDRGPRVPLTGANVLT
11,TRBV5-5,TRBD1,ASSSGQGGTQY
12,TRBV12-3/TRBV12-4,.,ASSLLPGQDEQF
9,TRBV29-1,.,SVEVTYEQY
12,TRBV15,.,ATSRDRNTGELF
16,TRBV3-1,.,ASSQGVSARGREYEQY
14,TRBV12-3/TRBV12-4,TRBD1,ASSLSRTGGGETQY
11,TRBV20-1,.,SARGRLMHEQY
13,TRBV7-2,.,ASHLRGHGTDTQY
14,TRBV19,TRBD1,ASSLNRDRVVNEQF
11,TRBV6-2/TRBV6-3,TRBD2,ASSAGLAAEQF
13,TRBV24-1,TRBD2,ATGGTPSGQETQY
12,TRBV7-8,.,ASSLGTSLNEQF
13,TRBV4-3,.,ASSQSGLTSYEQY